The following is a TCR beta chain sequence with its context. The entry originates in a study of blood T cell repertoires in COVID-19. The table came from immunoSEQ multiplex PCR; TCRdb's copy has only in-frame clones and leaves some out. The sample contains some 150,000 clones, roughly 80% of which appear only once. Trimming took 6 bases from V and 6 from J, leaving 15 bases between them. CDR1 and CDR2 (germline): WSHSY, SAAADI. CDR3 length equals 14 residues. The J gene is TRBJ2-1, the V gene TRBV10-2; the D gene is possibly TRBD1 (5 bases). The sample was peripheral blood. The receptor was derived from a woman aged 65 to 85 with COVID-19, enrolled during active disease. This CDR3 is CASRGQASVNEQFF. The CDR3 bases are TGCGCCAGCAGGGGGCAGGCCTCCGTCAATGAGCAGTTCTTC.